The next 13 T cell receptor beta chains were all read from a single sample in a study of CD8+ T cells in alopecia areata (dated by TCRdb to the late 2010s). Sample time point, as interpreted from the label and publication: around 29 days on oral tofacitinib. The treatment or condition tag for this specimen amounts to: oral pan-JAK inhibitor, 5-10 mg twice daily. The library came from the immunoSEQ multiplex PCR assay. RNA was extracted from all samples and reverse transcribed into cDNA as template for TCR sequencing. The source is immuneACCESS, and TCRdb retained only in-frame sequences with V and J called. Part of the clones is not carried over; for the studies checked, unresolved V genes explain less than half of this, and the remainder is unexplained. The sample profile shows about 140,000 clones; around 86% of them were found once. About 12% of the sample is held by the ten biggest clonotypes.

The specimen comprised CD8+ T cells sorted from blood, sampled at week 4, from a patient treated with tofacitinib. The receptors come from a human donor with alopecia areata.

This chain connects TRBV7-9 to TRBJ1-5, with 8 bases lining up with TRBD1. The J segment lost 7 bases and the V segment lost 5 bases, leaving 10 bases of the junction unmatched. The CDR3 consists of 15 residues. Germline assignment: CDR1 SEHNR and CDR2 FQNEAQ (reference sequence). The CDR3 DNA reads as TGTGCCAGCAGCGAGGGCAGGGGGCGAGAGCAGCCCCAGCATTTT. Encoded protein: CASSEGRGREQPQHF.

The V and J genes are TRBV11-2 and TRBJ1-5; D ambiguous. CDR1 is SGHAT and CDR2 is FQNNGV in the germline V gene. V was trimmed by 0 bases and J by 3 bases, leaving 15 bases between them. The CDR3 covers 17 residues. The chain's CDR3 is CASSLDSPLIPNQPQHF. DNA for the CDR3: TGTGCCAGCAGCTTAGATTCCCCGCTCATTCCCAATCAGCCCCAGCATTTT.

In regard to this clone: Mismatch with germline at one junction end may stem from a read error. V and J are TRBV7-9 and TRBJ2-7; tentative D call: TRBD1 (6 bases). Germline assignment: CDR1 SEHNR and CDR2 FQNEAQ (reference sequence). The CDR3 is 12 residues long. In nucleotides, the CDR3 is TGTGCCAGCAGCTTATGGGTCGAGGGGGTAGACTTC. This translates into CASSLWVEGVDF.

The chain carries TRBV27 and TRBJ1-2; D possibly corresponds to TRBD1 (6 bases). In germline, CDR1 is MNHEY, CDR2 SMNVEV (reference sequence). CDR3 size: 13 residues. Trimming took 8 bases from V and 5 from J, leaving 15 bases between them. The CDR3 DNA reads TGTGCCAGCGCCAAGTCGAGGGGGTATGGCTACACCTTC. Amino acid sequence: CASAKSRGYGYTF.

The CDR3 DNA reads TGCGCCAGCAGCATTACGGGACCCCCGGCCTATGGAGGCTACACCTTC. This translates into CASSITGPPAYGGYTF. The chain employs TRBV5-1 and TRBJ1-2; a possible D gene is TRBD1 (5 bases). V was cut by 4 bases and J by 8 bases, with 24 bases left in between. The CDR3 has 16 amino acids. Germline V CDR1 and CDR2: SGHRS, YFSETQ.

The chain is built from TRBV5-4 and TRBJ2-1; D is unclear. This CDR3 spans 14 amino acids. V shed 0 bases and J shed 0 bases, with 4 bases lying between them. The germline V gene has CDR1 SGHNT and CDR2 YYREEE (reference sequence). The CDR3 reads CASSLDHSYNEQFF. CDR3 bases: TGTGCCAGCAGCTTGGACCACTCCTACAATGAGCAGTTCTTC.

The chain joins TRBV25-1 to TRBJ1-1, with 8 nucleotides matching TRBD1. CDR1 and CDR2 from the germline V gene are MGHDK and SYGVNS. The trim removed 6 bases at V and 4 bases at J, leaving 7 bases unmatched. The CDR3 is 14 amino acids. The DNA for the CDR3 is TGTGCCAGCAGAGACAGGGGCACAGTCACTGAAGCTTTCTTT. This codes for CASRDRGTVTEAFF. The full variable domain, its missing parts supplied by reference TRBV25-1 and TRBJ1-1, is EADIYQTPRYLVIGTGKKITLECSQTMGHDKMYWYQQDPGMELHLIHYSYGVNSTEKGDLSSESTVSRIRTEHFPLTLESARPSHTSQYLCASRDRGTVTEAFFGQGTRLTVV.

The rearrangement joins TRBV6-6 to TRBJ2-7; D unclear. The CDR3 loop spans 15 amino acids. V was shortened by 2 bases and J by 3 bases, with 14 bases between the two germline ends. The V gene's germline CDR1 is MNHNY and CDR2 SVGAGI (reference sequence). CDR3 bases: TGTGCCAGCAGTTACGGTCTCTCTAGATACTACGAGCAGTACTTC. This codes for CASSYGLSRYYEQYF.

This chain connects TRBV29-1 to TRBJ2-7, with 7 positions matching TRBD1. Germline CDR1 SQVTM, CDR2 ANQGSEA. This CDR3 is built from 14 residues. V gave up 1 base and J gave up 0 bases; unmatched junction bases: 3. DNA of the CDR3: TGCAGCGTTGAAGTCAGGGGGAGCTCCTACGAGCAGTACTTC. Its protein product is CSVEVRGSSYEQYF.

This CDR3 reads CASSLSTLLARGELFF. For the CDR3, the DNA is TGCGCCAGCAGCCTCTCAACCTTACTAGCCCGCGGGGAGCTGTTTTTT. The V and J genes are TRBV4-1 and TRBJ2-2; perhaps TRBD2 as D (6 bases). The V gene's germline CDR1 is MGHRA and CDR2 YSYEKL. V lost 4 bases, J lost 7 bases, and 19 bases lay in between. CDR3 size: 16 residues.

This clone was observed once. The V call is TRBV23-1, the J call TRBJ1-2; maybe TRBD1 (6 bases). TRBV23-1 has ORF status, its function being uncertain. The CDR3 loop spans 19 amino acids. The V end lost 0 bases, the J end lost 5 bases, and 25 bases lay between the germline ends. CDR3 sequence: CASSQSEVVCDRSLYGYTF. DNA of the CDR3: TGCGCCAGCAGTCAATCGGAGGTTGTTTGCGACAGGAGCTTATATGGCTACACCTTC.

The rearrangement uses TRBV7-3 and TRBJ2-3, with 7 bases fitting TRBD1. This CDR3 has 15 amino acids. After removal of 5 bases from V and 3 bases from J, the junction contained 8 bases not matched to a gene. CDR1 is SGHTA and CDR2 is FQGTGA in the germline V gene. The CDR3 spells CASSAGGTRTDTQYF. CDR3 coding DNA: TGTGCCAGCAGCGCAGGGGGAACGAGAACAGATACGCAGTATTTT.

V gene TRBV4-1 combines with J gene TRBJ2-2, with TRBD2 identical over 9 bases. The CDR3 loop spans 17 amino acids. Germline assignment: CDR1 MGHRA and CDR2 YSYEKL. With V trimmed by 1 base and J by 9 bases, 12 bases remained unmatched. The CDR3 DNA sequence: TGCGCCAGCAGCCAAGGGTACAGGCGGGGGGGAGCGCGGGAGCTGTTTTTT. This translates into CASSQGYRRGGARELFF.